Listed below are T cell receptor beta chains from one sample, sequenced in a study of T cell responses to AZD1222 COVID-19 vaccine. Assay: immunoSEQ multiplex PCR; the TCRdb copy retains only in-frame clones and omits some. The table includes 100,000 to 150,000 clones, about nine tenths detected once. The sequencing here drew on peripheral blood, taken on day 0 of AZD1222 vaccination. The receptors were gathered from an adult in good health. CDR3s include the opening cysteine and the closing phenylalanine or tryptophan.

j_gene | v_gene | CDR3aa
TRBJ1-2 | TRBV30 | CAWSVPLRGRAYGYTF
TRBJ1-1 | TRBV18 | CASSSGQGDTEAFF
TRBJ2-7 | TRBV5-1 | CASSLGTSGTYEQYF
TRBJ2-1 | TRBV5-1 | CASSSLGAGAGYNEQFF
TRBJ1-1 | TRBV27 | CASSSPQGAVEAFF
TRBJ2-3 | TRBV27 | CASSLDVSTSTDTQYF
TRBJ2-4 | TRBV5-1 | CASSLGDLDIQYF
TRBJ2-3 | TRBV28 | CASSLYLKGGTGLAGRDTQYF
TRBJ2-7 | TRBV10-2 | CASQSYTYEQYF
TRBJ1-4 | TRBV5-6 | CASSLAQFNEKLFF
TRBJ2-7 | TRBV5-1 | CASSIWALTGSSYEQYF
TRBJ2-3 | TRBV7-3 | CASSLSGTSGASTDTQYF
TRBJ2-1 | TRBV5-1 | CASREVSLGLAGNEQFF
TRBJ1-3 | TRBV30 | CAWSMDRGAGNTIYF
TRBJ1-2 | TRBV29-1 | CSVPSDGVYGYTF
TRBJ1-5 | TRBV28 | CASSFSQGPQHF
TRBJ2-1 | TRBV20-1 | CSAKPGNEQFF
TRBJ2-7 | TRBV28 | CASTGPHSYEQYF
TRBJ1-2 | TRBV4-2 | CASSQEGSQGPYGYTF
TRBJ2-3 | TRBV6-2/TRBV6-3 | CASSRGASRGAGDTQYF
TRBJ2-7 | TRBV7-3 | CASSFDRAGEQYF
TRBJ2-6 | TRBV7-9 | CASSLGGTGGVLTF
TRBJ1-1 | TRBV19 | CASRGMEFNTEAFF
TRBJ1-5 | TRBV7-8 | CASSPRDPQPQHF
TRBJ2-3 | TRBV6-4 | CASSEAHEAADTQYF
TRBJ2-1 | TRBV12-3/TRBV12-4 | CASSLSGTVEQFF
TRBJ2-7 | TRBV6-5 | CASSSRTGVEQYF
TRBJ1-1 | TRBV27 | CASRDTGGTEAFF
TRBJ2-2 | TRBV19 | CASSPHRPGANTGELFF
TRBJ1-2 | TRBV11-2 | CASSFGTGNYGYTF
TRBJ2-3 | TRBV9 | CASSVKSGGGPDTQYF
TRBJ2-7 | TRBV28 | CASTVGGLAGAVYEQYF
TRBJ2-1 | TRBV2 | CASRPEPGLLNEQFF
TRBJ2-3 | TRBV18 | CASSPRGTSGRPIQGPDTQYF
TRBJ1-1 | TRBV9 | CASSVTGSSGAFF
TRBJ2-7 | TRBV5-6 | CASSPTGAGFYEQYF
TRBJ2-3 | TRBV11-2 | CASSLGGDTQYF
TRBJ2-7 | TRBV18 | CASSPTSGAELEQYF
TRBJ2-1 | TRBV28 | CASSYGLASHNEQFF
TRBJ1-1 | TRBV24-1 | CATSVGEGAEAFF
TRBJ2-7 | TRBV3-1/TRBV3-2 | CASSQDPGDPYEQYF
TRBJ2-2 | TRBV10-3 | CAISATGELFF